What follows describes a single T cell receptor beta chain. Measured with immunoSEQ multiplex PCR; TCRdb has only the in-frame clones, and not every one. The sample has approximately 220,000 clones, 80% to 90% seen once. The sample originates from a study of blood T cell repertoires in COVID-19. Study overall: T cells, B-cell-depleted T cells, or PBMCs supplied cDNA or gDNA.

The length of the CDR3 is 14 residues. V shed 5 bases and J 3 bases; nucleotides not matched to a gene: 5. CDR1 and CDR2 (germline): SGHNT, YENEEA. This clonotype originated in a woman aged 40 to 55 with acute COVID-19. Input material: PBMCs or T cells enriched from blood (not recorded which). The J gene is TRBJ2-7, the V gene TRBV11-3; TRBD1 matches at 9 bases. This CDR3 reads CASSPTGQGYEQYF. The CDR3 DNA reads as TGTGCCAGCAGCCCGACGGGACAGGGCTACGAGCAGTACTTC. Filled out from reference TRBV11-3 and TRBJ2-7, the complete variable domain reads EAGVVQSPRYKIIEKKQPVAFWCNPISGHNTLYWYLQNLGQGPELLIRYENEEAVDDSQLPKDRFSAERLKGVDSTLKIQPAELGDSAVYLCASSPTGQGYEQYFGPGTRLTVT.